The sequence of this TCR beta chain was determined in a study of CD8 T cells in ankylosing spondylitis. Broader study findings: Reports say disease-linked clones showed up significantly more in matched ankylosing spondylitis synovial fluid. Reports of some motif variants in reactive arthritis synovial fluid and blood predate this one.

It was by quantitative 5'-RACE with molecular barcodes that TCR beta libraries were made. MiXCR, applied by TCRdb to the 5' RACE reads, yields one record per CDR3 protein. This table holds 150,000 to 200,000 distinct CDR3 sequences, around 10% found once. V shed 2 bases and J shed 0 bases, with 10 bases lying between them. From germline, CDR1 is MNHEY and CDR2 SVGAGI. The CDR3 runs 15 residues. The sample holds a few counts of this clonotype. The antigen remains unidentified. The receptor was derived from a male donor with ankylosing spondylitis or in good health (not recorded which). The V and J genes are TRBV6-5 and TRBJ1-1, with D perhaps matching TRBD1 (5 bases). Sequenced sample: blood, either unsorted or a sorted T cell fraction (not recorded which). CDR3 bases: TGTGCCAGCAGTTACGAAGGGGTGATGAACACTGAAGCTTTCTTT. Its translation: CASSYEGVMNTEAFF.